This T cell receptor (beta chain) was identified in a study of blood T cell repertoires in COVID-19. A note on this clone: Other DNA sequences in the sample encode the same CDR3.

CDR3 length: 15 amino acids. Per the germline V gene, CDR1 is MNHEY and CDR2 is SVGAGI. V lost 0 bases, J lost 3 bases, and 9 bases lay in between. The table came from immunoSEQ multiplex PCR; TCRdb's copy has only in-frame clones and leaves some out. The table lists 250,000 or so clones, around 88% of them singletons. The TCR sequence derives from a woman aged 25 to 39 with COVID-19, enrolled during active disease. The chain has TRBV6-5 and TRBJ2-1; D may be TRBD1 (5 bases). Sequencing input: peripheral blood. CDR3 in amino acids: CASSYSRQGYNEQFF. For the CDR3, the DNA is TGTGCCAGCAGTTACTCGAGGCAGGGCTACAATGAGCAGTTCTTC.